This T cell receptor (beta chain) was recovered during a study of shared clonotypes between healthy human individuals. The method was immunoSEQ multiplex PCR; TCRdb's version includes in-frame clones alone and lacks a portion of them. The data contain about 2.1 million clones, 93% of them singletons. This clone has a single count. What it recognizes is unknown. The naive CD8 population came from CD45RO-negative cells selected for CCR7, without terminally differentiated effector memory CD45RA+ cells. Findings and caveats of the study: Relative to memory subsets, naive subsets generally showed larger estimated richness.

The origin of this receptor is a young man in good health. Some clones in this sample may be carry-over from other donors' samples. Input material: naive CD8+ T cells from PBMCs.

Here the CDR3 DNA reads TGTGCCAGCAGCTTGAGTCCTAACTATGGCTACACCTTC. Protein product: CASSLSPNYGYTF. The chain recombines TRBV7-2 with TRBJ1-2; no reliable D call. From germline, CDR1 is SGHTA and CDR2 FQGNSA. The CDR3 extends over 13 amino acids. V was cut by 3 bases and J by 0 bases, with 5 bases left in between.